Sequencing of this TCR beta chain was carried out in a study of blood T cell repertoires in COVID-19. Overall study context: COVID-19 samples, acute and convalescent, were from the United States, Italy and Spain. Nucleic acid was either cDNA or gDNA, and it came from T cells, B-cell-depleted T cells, or PBMCs.

Per the study methods: Nucleated cell number was recorded as an estimate derived from reference gene primer amplification. Repertoires were generated with immunoSEQ multiplex PCR, while TCRdb's copy carries only in-frame clones and drops some. The V and J calls and clone size were taken over from that table, and D and trimming were inferred from the DNA. The sample holds 100,000 to 150,000 clones, about 80% seen once. The V end was cut by 5 bases, the J end by 1 base, with 5 bases between. CDR3 length equals 12 residues. The germline V gene encodes CDR1 MNHNY and CDR2 SVGAGI (reference sequence). The material sequenced was peripheral blood. The rearrangement uses TRBV6-6 and TRBJ2-5; D remains unclear. This receptor was identified in a man in his forties with active or convalescent COVID-19. As DNA, the CDR3 is TGTGCCAGCAGTCCCCGCCAAGAGACCCAGTACTTC. It encodes CASSPRQETQYF.